This record looks at one T cell receptor beta chain sequence and its context. Its antigen is unknown. Per-base qualities were not stored, and no clone one base away is much larger. Including cysteine and phenylalanine, the CDR3 has 13 amino acids. Only CDR3 DNA is held: 39 bases, read in frame from base 1. The germline V gene yields KGHSH for CDR1 and LQKENI for CDR2. The germline ends are 12 bases apart after V is trimmed by 3 bases and J by 7 bases. Library preparation used the immunoSEQ multiplex PCR assay. Sourced from immuneACCESS, this table was stored by TCRdb with only in-frame sequences that have V and J called. A share of the clones is absent; for the studies checked, an unresolved V gene accounts for under half, and the remainder has no known explanation. Within this sample are 350,000 to 450,000 clones, with about 93% of them counted one time only. The ten largest clones add up to roughly 6.4% of the sample.

This sample stems from a study of control samples from healthy donors and cancer patients (dated by TCRdb to the early 2020s). The TCR was taken from a middle-aged man with head and neck cancer. The chain links TRBV18 with TRBJ1-1, with TRBD1 as a weak D call on 5 bases. The source material was PBMCs. The sequenced DNA is TGTGCCAGCTCACCCCCGAGTAGGGGTGAAGCTTTCTTT. This codes for CASSPPSRGEAFF.